The TCR beta chain under discussion was sequenced for a study of T cell responses to AZD1222 COVID-19 vaccine. Profiled with immunoSEQ multiplex PCR; TCRdb holds only in-frame clones, not every one. The sample holds over 85,000 clones, about nine tenths seen once. V was clipped by 4 bases and J by 1 base, with 12 bases between them. This CDR3 region has 14 residues. Looked up from germline, CDR1 is SGDLS and CDR2 is YYNGEE. This clone was counted once. The TCR sequence derives from an adult in good health. This chain connects TRBV9 to TRBJ2-7; weak D call: TRBD2 (6 bases). Specimen: peripheral blood, collected on day 0 of AZD1222 vaccination. The CDR3 bases are TGTGCCAGCAGCCCCGGGACTGGATCCTACGAGCAGTACTTC. It encodes CASSPGTGSYEQYF. Variable domain in full (rest from reference TRBV9 and TRBJ2-7): DSGVTQTPKHLITATGQRVTLRCSPRSGDLSVYWYQQSLDQGLQFLIQYYNGEERAKGNILERFSAQQFPDLHSELNLSSLELGDSALYFCASSPGTGSYEQYFGPGTRLTVT.